The 30 T cell receptor beta chains below all came from one sample that was sequenced in a study of tumor-infiltrating lymphocytes in glioblastoma multiforme. TCR beta libraries were built from RNA through three nested multiplex PCR rounds using modified ARM-PCR. MiXCR, run by TCRdb on the multiplex PCR reads, gives a single entry per CDR3 protein. Of around 15,000 distinct CDR3 sequences listed, over 65% are singletons. Input material: brain tumor tissue. These receptors originate from a male donor with glioblastoma.

CDR3 sequence: CASSYSDSYEQYF. The DNA of the CDR3 is TGTGCCAGCAGTTACTCGGACTCCTACGAGCAGTACTTC. The chain recombines TRBV28 with TRBJ2-7; D unresolved. Trimming took off 4 bases at V and 0 bases at J, with 7 bases between the two ends. This CDR3 is built from 13 residues. The V gene's germline CDR1 is MDHEN and CDR2 SYDVKM.

This clonotype was counted only a few times. The chain couples TRBV11-2 to TRBJ1-5, with TRBD1 matching over 10 bases. CDR1 and CDR2 (germline): SGHAT, FQNNGV. The CDR3 is made up of 14 amino acids. Unmatched junction bases numbered 8, after V lost 4 bases and J lost 11 bases. CDR3 bases: TGTGCCAGCAGCTCTGGACAGGGGGTTCGAGCCCAGCATTTT. It yields the protein CASSSGQGVRAQHF.

A word on this clonotype: This sequence may be a read error, since a much larger clone differs from it by one base. The chain carries TRBV12-3 or TRBV12-4 and TRBJ2-3; 8 bases agree with TRBD2. V shed 5 bases and J 6 bases; nucleotides not matched to a gene: 7. This CDR3 contains 14 residues. The CDR3 reads CASSMAGGLDTQYF. DNA of the CDR3: TGTGCCAGCAGTATGGCGGGAGGTTTGGATACGCAGTATTTT.

On this clonotype: At one of its ends the junction is not consistent with the germline gene, which may arise from a read error. The chain combines TRBV30 with TRBJ2-7; D possibly uses TRBD1 or TRBD2 (6 bases each). Per the germline V gene, CDR1 is GTSNPN and CDR2 is SVGIG (reference sequence). This CDR3 is built from 14 residues. Here the CDR3 DNA reads TGTGCCTGGAGTGACAGCCCGGGGGCCAACGAGCAGCACTTC. This codes for CAWSDSPGANEQHF.

This clonotype was found a few times. With a much larger clone just one base away, this may be a read error. The CDR3 ends on some other residue instead of the conserved phenylalanine or tryptophan, so this is likely a read error. The limits of the CDR3 on the DNA are not certain, so only TCRdb's listed CDR3 is given. The chain carries TRBV20-1 and TRBJ2-1. Looked up from germline, CDR1 is DFQATT and CDR2 is SNEGSKA (reference sequence). The CDR3 length equals 16 residues, ends included. The CDR3 loop reads CSATRRQADSYNEQLS.

CDR3 sequence: CASSLYKLAGENEQFF. The CDR3 DNA follows: TGTGCCAGCAGCTTGTATAAGCTAGCGGGAGAGAATGAGCAGTTCTTC. J is TRBJ2-1 and V is TRBV5-6; TRBD2 aligns across 10 bases. CDR1 and CDR2 (germline): SGHDT, YYEEEE. The CDR3 extends over 16 amino acids. Germline trimming cut 1 base from V and 7 bases from J; bases unmatched to any gene: 8.

Regarding this clonotype: A much larger clone lies one base from this, so it may be a read error. The J gene is TRBJ2-7, the V gene TRBV11-2, with TRBD1 identical over 7 bases. Germline V CDR1 and CDR2: SGHAT, FQNNGV. The CDR3 sequence is 13 residues long. DNA of the CDR3: TGTGTCAGCAGCCGAGACAGGGCATACGAGCAGTACTTC. It yields the protein CVSSRDRAYEQYF.

This clonotype was seen a few times. The V gene is TRBV11-2, the J gene TRBJ2-7, with D possibly being TRBD2 (5 bases). The V end was cut by 5 bases, the J end by 2 bases, with 16 bases between. CDR3 length equals 15 residues. Germline V gives CDR1 SGHAT, CDR2 FQNNGV. The CDR3 DNA reads as TGTGCCAGCAGCCCGAGGTCGGAGCGGACCTACGAGCAGTACTTC. It translates to CASSPRSERTYEQYF.

About this clonotype itself: Possible read error: a much larger clone is one base away. The V and J genes are TRBV6-2 or TRBV6-3 and TRBJ2-2; maybe TRBD2 (5 bases). There are 12 residues in the CDR3. Germline values: CDR1 MNHEY, CDR2 SVGEGT. The CDR3: CASSFKTGDLFF. CDR3 nucleotides: TGTGCCAGCAGTTTTAAAACCGGGGATCTGTTTTTT.

Comment on this clonotype: A much larger clone lies one base from this, so it may be a read error. The V gene is TRBV6-1, the J gene TRBJ2-1; 9 nucleotides agree with TRBD2. CDR1 and CDR2 (germline): MNHNS, SASEGT. This CDR3 comprises 15 residues. The CDR3 region is CARSEARSGSDEQFF. The CDR3 DNA is TGTGCCAGAAGTGAAGCGCGTAGCGGGAGCGATGAGCAGTTCTTC.

As concerns this clonotype: This CDR3 is missing its conserved last phenylalanine or tryptophan, likely due to a read error. The chain has TRBV11-2 and TRBJ1-2; TRBD1 matches 10 bases. This CDR3 is built from 15 residues. Germline CDR1 and CDR2: SGHAT and FQNNGV. In DNA form, the CDR3 reads TGTGCCAACAGCTCTGGGACAGGGGTGGGCTATGGCTACACCTAC. Its protein product is CANSSGTGVGYGYTY.

V and J are TRBV14 and TRBJ2-5, with TRBD2 as a possible D gene (5 bases). The germline V and J ends were trimmed by 5 bases and 2 bases, with 9 bases remaining between them. CDR1 and CDR2 (germline): SGHDN, FVKESK. CDR3 length: 13 residues. The CDR3 spells CASSSRLQETQYF. The CDR3 coding sequence is TGTGCCAGCAGCTCTCGACTACAAGAGACCCAGTACTTC.

As concerns this clonotype: The junction differs from germline at one of its ends, possibly a read error. This chain joins TRBV10-2 and TRBJ2-1; 7 nucleotides align to TRBD2. Germline V gene lookup returns CDR1 WSHSY and CDR2 SAAADI. The length of the CDR3 is 13 residues. The CDR3 DNA reads TGTACCAGCAGTGGACTAGATGAAAACGAGCAGTTCTTC. Translating gives CTSSGLDENEQFF.

About this clonotype itself: A much larger clone sits a single nucleotide away, making a read error possible. This rearrangement joins TRBV7-9 to TRBJ2-3; 8 nucleotides match TRBD2. CDR1 is SEHNR and CDR2 is FQNEAQ in the germline V gene (reference sequence). This CDR3 has 16 residues. J was trimmed by 0 bases and V by 4 bases; bases with no gene match: 6. The CDR3 is CASSSTRGGSTDTQYF. CDR3 coding DNA: TGTGCCAGCAGCTCCACCCGGGGGGGTAGCACAGATACGCAGTATTTT.

In its sample, this clonotype is medium-sized. The rearrangement links TRBV4-1 to TRBJ2-7, with D possibly being TRBD1 (5 bases). The V gene lost 5 bases and the J gene lost 6 bases, with 14 bases spanning the gap. Germline assignment: CDR1 MGHRA and CDR2 YSYEKL. The CDR3 extends over 13 amino acids. The CDR3 nucleotides are TGCGCCAGCAGCAGGCAGGGTAGGGGCGAGCAGTACTTC. This gives the protein CASSRQGRGEQYF.

Concerning this clonotype itself: The CDR3 does not end in the conserved phenylalanine or tryptophan, so this is likely a read error. The V and J genes are TRBV11-2 and TRBJ2-1, with D possibly matching TRBD2 (6 bases). Germline loops: CDR1 SGHAT, CDR2 FQNNGV. The CDR3 covers 14 residues. V lost 0 bases and J 7 bases, leaving 10 bases between the germline ends. In nucleotides, the CDR3 is TGTGCCAGCAGCTTAGAGGGACTTCGGAATGAGCAGTTCTTG. It translates to CASSLEGLRNEQFL.

This clonotype was counted a single time. The conserved phenylalanine or tryptophan normally closing the CDR3 is absent here, so this likely arose from a read error. The gene calls are TRBV11-1 and TRBJ1-1, with 7 nucleotides matching TRBD1. The CDR3 contains 14 residues. Germline V CDR1 and CDR2: SGHAT, FQDESV (reference sequence). CDR3 region: CAGSLEERDSEAFI. The CDR3 DNA reads as TGTGCCGGCAGCTTAGAGGAGCGGGACAGCGAGGCTTTCATT.

This clonotype was seen only a few times. A much larger clone sits a single nucleotide away, making a read error possible. The CDR3 does not close with the conserved phenylalanine or tryptophan, likely indicating a read error. The chain has TRBV5-1 and TRBJ2-1, with 9 bases matching TRBD1. The CDR3 runs 15 residues. Germline lookup yields CDR1 SGHRS and CDR2 YFSETQ. V shed 4 bases and J 7 bases; nucleotides not matched to a gene: 9. The CDR3 reads CASSDPGQGLNEQFS. DNA for the CDR3: TGCGCCAGCAGCGATCCGGGACAGGGACTGAATGAGCAGTTCTCC.

The V call is TRBV29-1, the J call TRBJ2-3, with unresolved D. V was clipped by 6 bases and J by 4 bases, with 11 bases between them. This CDR3 spans 12 amino acids. The V gene's germline CDR1 is SQVTM and CDR2 ANQGSEA. The chain's CDR3 is CSVGRSADTQYF. CDR3 in DNA: TGCAGCGTAGGACGAAGCGCAGATACGCAGTATTTT.

The gene calls are TRBV10-3 and TRBJ2-2; 8 bases align to TRBD2. The CDR3 covers 15 residues. Germline CDR1 reads ENHRY; CDR2 reads SYGVKD. The junction had 10 bases not matched to a gene; V was cut back by 11 bases and J by 2 bases. The CDR3 bases are TGTGCCTCTGGAGCGACTAGCGTTAACACCGGGGAGCTGTTTTTT. Translated: CASGATSVNTGELFF.

This clonotype was seen a handful of times. The chain uses TRBV20-1 and TRBJ2-3; no firm D call. The V gene's germline CDR1 is DFQATT and CDR2 SNEGSKA (reference sequence). The CDR3 sequence is 14 residues long. Trimming took 2 bases from V and 6 from J, leaving 15 bases between them. CDR3 amino acids: CSARSLSTPDTQYF. The CDR3 bases are TGCAGTGCTAGATCACTGTCGACACCTGATACGCAGTATTTT.

In this sample, this clonotype turned up a few times. One junction end disagrees with the germline gene, perhaps due to a read error. The chain carries TRBV5-1 and TRBJ2-7; 8 bases are shared with TRBD1. This CDR3 spans 16 amino acids. Germline assignment: CDR1 SGHRS and CDR2 YFSETQ. For the CDR3, the DNA is TGCGCCAGCAGCGTGGAGGGACAGGCTTCTTCCTATGAGCAGTACTTC. Translating gives CASSVEGQASSYEQYF.

This clonotype came up a few times. The chain joins TRBV7-3 to TRBJ2-1, with D possibly being TRBD2 (6 bases). V was trimmed by 5 bases and J by 7 bases, leaving 21 bases between them. The CDR3 is 16 residues long. Germline CDR1 SGHTA, CDR2 FQGTGA. The CDR3 bases are TGTGCCAGCAGCCTCAACTATGCGTGGGGGGATAATGAGCAGTTCTTC. Its protein is CASSLNYAWGDNEQFF.

On this clonotype itself: One end of the junction does not line up with germline, which may come from a read error. The rearrangement links TRBV5-6 to TRBJ2-1, with D unclear. Germline lookup yields CDR1 SGHDT and CDR2 YYEEEE. The length of the CDR3 is 12 residues. CDR3 amino acids: CASSFICNEQLF. The CDR3, as DNA: TGTGCCAGCAGCTTCATATGCAATGAGCAGCTCTTC.

The chain uses TRBV4-2 and TRBJ2-3; 7 bases are shared with TRBD2. The V segment lost 0 bases and the J segment 2 bases; nucleotides outside the gene matches: 11. The CDR3 runs 18 residues. Germline V gives CDR1 LGHNA, CDR2 YNFKEQ. Here the CDR3 DNA reads TGTGCCAGCAGCCAAGATAGAGGGAGGGCGCGAAACACAGATACGCAGTATTTT. Translating gives CASSQDRGRARNTDTQYF.

V usage is TRBV6-1 and J usage is TRBJ1-2, with D hard to call. The CDR3 runs 14 residues. CDR1 is MNHNS and CDR2 is SASEGT in the germline V gene. The V end was cut by 0 bases, the J end by 1 base, with 6 bases between. CDR3 nucleotides: TGTGCCAGCAGTGAAGCGCGAGATAACTATGGCTACACCTTC. It translates to CASSEARDNYGYTF.

This clonotype was picked up a small number of times. A junction boundary mismatches the germline segment, possibly from a read error. The chain couples TRBV5-1 to TRBJ2-7, with D maybe TRBD1 (6 bases). Germline V gene lookup returns CDR1 SGHRS and CDR2 YFSETQ. This CDR3 contains 15 residues. DNA of the CDR3: TGCGCCAGCAGCTTGGCGGTTGGGACACGGGTCGAGCAGTATTTC. Its translation is CASSLAVGTRVEQYF.

As regards this clonotype: The junction and the germline gene differ at one end; a read error may be behind it. V usage is TRBV11-2 and J usage is TRBJ2-3, with TRBD2 identical over 7 bases. The CDR3 length is 17 residues. CDR1 and CDR2 (germline): SGHAT, FQNNGV. CDR3 amino acids: CASSSLGRGPHTGTQYF. For the CDR3, the DNA is TGTGCCAGCAGCTCCTTAGGGAGGGGACCACACACAGGTACGCAGTATTTT.

In regard to this clonotype: Here the CDR3 omits its conserved ending phenylalanine or tryptophan, so a read error is the likely source. The genes are TRBV29-1 and TRBJ2-1; TRBD2 aligns across 7 bases. The CDR3 has 16 residues. Trimming cost V 0 bases and J 3 bases; bases outside gene matches: 8. The germline V gene has CDR1 SQVTM and CDR2 ANQGSEA. The CDR3 spells CSVEDPQREGYNEQFY. CDR3 DNA: TGCAGCGTTGAAGATCCCCAGCGGGAAGGCTACAATGAGCAGTTCTAC.

The chain carries TRBV6-2 or TRBV6-3 and TRBJ2-3; 8 bases match TRBD2. The CDR3 loop spans 15 amino acids. J lost 4 bases, V lost 8 bases, and 11 bases had no gene match. CDR1 MNHEY and CDR2 SVGEGT come from the germline V gene. DNA of the CDR3: TGTGCCAGCCGTTCGCCGACTAGCGAGGCAGATACGCAGTATTTT. Encoded protein: CASRSPTSEADTQYF.